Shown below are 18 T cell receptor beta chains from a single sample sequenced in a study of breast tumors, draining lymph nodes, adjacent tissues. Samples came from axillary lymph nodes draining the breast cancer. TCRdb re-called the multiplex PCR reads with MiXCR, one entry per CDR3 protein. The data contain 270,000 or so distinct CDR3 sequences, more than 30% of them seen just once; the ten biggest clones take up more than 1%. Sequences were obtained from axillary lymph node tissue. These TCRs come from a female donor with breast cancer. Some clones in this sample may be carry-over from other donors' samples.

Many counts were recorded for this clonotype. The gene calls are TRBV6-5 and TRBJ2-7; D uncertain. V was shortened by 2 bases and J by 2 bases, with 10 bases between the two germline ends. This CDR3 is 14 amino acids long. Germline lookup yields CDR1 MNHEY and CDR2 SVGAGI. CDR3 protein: CASSYSQVTYEQYF. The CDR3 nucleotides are TGTGCCAGCAGTTACAGCCAGGTTACCTACGAGCAGTACTTC.

This CDR3 reads CASSLSANVLTF. DNA of the CDR3: TGTGCCAGCAGCTTATCAGCCAACGTCCTGACTTTC. The rearrangement joins TRBV7-3 to TRBJ2-6; D gene uncertain. The CDR3 contains 12 residues. Trimming left V 2 bases short and J 7 bases short, with 3 bases between. Germline V gives CDR1 SGHTA, CDR2 FQGTGA.

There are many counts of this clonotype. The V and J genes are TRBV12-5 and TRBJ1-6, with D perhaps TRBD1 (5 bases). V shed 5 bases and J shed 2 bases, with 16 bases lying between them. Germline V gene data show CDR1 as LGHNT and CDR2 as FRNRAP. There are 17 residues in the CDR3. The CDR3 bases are TGTGCTAGTGGTAGTGGGGGGGAGGGGACCTATAATTCACCCCTCCACTTT. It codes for CASGSGGEGTYNSPLHF.

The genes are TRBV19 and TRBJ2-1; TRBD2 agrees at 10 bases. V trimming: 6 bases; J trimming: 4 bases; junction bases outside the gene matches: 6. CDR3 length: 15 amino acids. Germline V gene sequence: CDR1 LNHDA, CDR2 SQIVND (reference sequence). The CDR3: CASRDLAGDYNEQFF. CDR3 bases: TGTGCCAGTAGAGATCTAGCGGGAGATTACAATGAGCAGTTCTTC.

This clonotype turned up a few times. The CDR3 is CASSQSPRGGNEKLFF. CDR3 DNA: TGTGCCAGCAGCCAATCCCCTAGGGGGGGAAATGAAAAACTGTTTTTT. This chain uses TRBV4-2 with TRBJ1-4; weak D call: TRBD1 (6 bases). CDR1 and CDR2 (germline): LGHNA, YNFKEQ. V was trimmed by 2 bases and J by 5 bases, leaving 15 bases between them. The CDR3 sequence is 16 residues long.

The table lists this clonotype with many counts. CDR3 sequence (DNA): TGCAGCGGGAGGGCGGCAGGTCGCAACACTGAAGCTTTCTTT. Translating it yields CSGRAAGRNTEAFF. The chain recombines TRBV29-1 with TRBJ1-1; no firm D call. Germline loops: CDR1 SQVTM, CDR2 ANQGSEA. The length of the CDR3 is 14 residues. V lost 7 bases to trimming and J lost 2 bases, with 17 bases between them.

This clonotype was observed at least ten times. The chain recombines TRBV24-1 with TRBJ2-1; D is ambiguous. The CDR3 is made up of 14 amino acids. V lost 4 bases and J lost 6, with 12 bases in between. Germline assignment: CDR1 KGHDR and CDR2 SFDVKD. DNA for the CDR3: TGTGCCACCAGTGACCTAAAGAGAATCAATGAGCAGTTCTTC. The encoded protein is CATSDLKRINEQFF.

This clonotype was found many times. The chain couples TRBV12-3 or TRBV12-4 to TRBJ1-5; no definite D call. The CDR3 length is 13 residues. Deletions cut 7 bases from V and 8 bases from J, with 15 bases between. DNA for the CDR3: TGTGCCAGCACCTCCCGTAGAATCGAGCCCCAGCATTTT. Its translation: CASTSRRIEPQHF.

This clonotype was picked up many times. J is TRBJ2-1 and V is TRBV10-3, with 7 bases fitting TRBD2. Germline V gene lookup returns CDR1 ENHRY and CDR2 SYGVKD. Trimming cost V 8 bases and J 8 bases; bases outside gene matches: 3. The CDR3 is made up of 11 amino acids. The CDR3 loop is CAIGGGDEQFF. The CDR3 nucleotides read TGTGCCATCGGGGGGGGGGATGAGCAGTTCTTC.

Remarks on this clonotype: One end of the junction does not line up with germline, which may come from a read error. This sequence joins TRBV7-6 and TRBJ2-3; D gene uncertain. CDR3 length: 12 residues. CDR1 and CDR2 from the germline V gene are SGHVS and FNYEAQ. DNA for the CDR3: TGTACCAGCTCGGCCTACACAGATACGCAGTTTTTT. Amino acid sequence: CTSSAYTDTQFF.

CDR3 nucleotides: TGTGCCAGCAGCGCGGGGAACCAAGAGACCCAGCATTTT. The encoded protein is CASSAGNQETQHF. This sequence joins TRBV9 and TRBJ1-5; the D is unclear. The CDR3 runs 13 residues. Trimming stripped 3 bases from V and 11 bases from J, with 15 bases between. Germline V CDR1 and CDR2: SGDLS, YYNGEE.

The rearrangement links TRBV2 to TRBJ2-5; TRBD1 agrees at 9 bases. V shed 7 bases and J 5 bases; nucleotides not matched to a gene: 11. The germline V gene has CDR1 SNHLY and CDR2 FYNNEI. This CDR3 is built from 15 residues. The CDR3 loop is CASITNRDRAETQYF. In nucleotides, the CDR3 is TGTGCCAGCATTACCAATCGGGACAGGGCTGAGACCCAGTACTTC.

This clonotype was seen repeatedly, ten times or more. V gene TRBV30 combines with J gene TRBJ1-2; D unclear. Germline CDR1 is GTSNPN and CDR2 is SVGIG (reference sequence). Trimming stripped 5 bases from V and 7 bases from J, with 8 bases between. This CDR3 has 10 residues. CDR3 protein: CAWRAVGYTF. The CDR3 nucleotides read TGTGCCTGGCGTGCGGTTGGCTACACCTTC.

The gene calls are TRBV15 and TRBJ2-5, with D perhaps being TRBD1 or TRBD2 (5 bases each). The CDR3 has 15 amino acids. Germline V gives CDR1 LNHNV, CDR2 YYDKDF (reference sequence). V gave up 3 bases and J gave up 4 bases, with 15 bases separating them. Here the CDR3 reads CATSSPRGVVETQYF. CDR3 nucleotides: TGTGCCACCAGCAGCCCAAGGGGAGTAGTAGAGACCCAGTACTTC.

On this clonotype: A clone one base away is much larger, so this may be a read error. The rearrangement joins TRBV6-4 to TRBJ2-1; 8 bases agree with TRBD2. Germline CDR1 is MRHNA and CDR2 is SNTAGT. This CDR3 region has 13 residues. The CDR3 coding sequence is TGTGCCAGCAGTGAGACAGCGGGAGCTGAGCAGCTCTTC. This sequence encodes CASSETAGAEQLF.

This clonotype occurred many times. This CDR3 is CASSADRVGSPLHF. CDR3 nucleotides: TGCGCCAGCAGTGCAGACAGGGTCGGTTCACCCCTCCACTTT. The chain uses TRBV10-1 and TRBJ1-6, with TRBD1 identical over 7 bases. Germline V gives CDR1 WNHNN, CDR2 SYGVQD (reference sequence). The ends lost 4 bases at V and 9 bases at J; junction bases unmatched: 6. CDR3 length: 14 amino acids.

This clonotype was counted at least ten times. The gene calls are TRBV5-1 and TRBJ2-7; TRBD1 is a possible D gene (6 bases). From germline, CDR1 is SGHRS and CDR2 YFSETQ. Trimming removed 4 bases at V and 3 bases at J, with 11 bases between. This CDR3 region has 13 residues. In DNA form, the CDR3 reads TGCGCCAGCAGCGTGGACAGCGGCTACGAGCAGTACTTC. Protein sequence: CASSVDSGYEQYF.

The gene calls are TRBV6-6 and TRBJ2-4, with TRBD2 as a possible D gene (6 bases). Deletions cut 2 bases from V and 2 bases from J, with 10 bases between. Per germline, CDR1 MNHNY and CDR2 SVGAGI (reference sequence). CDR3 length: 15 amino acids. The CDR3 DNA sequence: TGTGCCAGCAGTTACACCCGGGAGACCAAAAACATTCAGTACTTC. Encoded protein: CASSYTRETKNIQYF.